This record covers a single T cell receptor beta chain. The antigen remains unidentified. This entry comes from a study of vaccination effects on CD4 cells after COVID-19. The culture ran for 10 days before CD4+ T cells were isolated. Cells had half their medium changed to IL-2 medium on days 3 and 7. Germline CDR1 reads SGHRS; CDR2 reads YFSETQ. This CDR3 is built from 15 residues. The V end lost 0 bases, the J end lost 1 base, and 7 bases lay between the germline ends. The table came from immunoSEQ multiplex PCR; TCRdb's copy has only in-frame clones and leaves some out. The sample has about 76,000 clones; approximately 77% are singletons.

The source was CD4+ T cells from PBMCs cultured without peptide, collected before COVID-19 vaccination. This chain uses TRBV5-1 with TRBJ1-4; D not resolved. This clonotype originated in a human donor who received a COVID-19 vaccine. CDR3 DNA: TGCGCCAGCAGCTTGGTACCGGGAACTAATGAAAAACTGTTTTTT. Amino acids: CASSLVPGTNEKLFF.